This entry features one T cell receptor (beta chain) sequence. Its target is not known. One junction end disagrees with the germline gene, perhaps due to a read error. The CDR3 spans 14 residues. From germline, CDR1 is SGHAT and CDR2 FQDESV (reference sequence). The data were taken from a study of tumor-infiltrating lymphocytes in primary liver carcinoma. Study information: Participating patients were men and women between 30 and 69 years old. Lesions, classed as T1-T3 N0M0, spanned about 4 to 11 cm across. Sample yields of productive TCRbeta reads, ranging from roughly 3.65 to 7.5 million, were similar across tissue types.

Study-wide results and caveats: Overlap in tumor-adjacent and tumor-blood pairs fell below that of tumor region pairs.

Starting from roughly 0.5 ug of total RNA, TCR beta cDNA was produced with a primer in the constant region. Libraries of TCR beta came from three nested multiplex PCR rounds with slightly modified ARM-PCR. Each of the first two PCR rounds ran approximately 10 cycles with TRBV1-TRBV30 forward and C-beta reverse primers. Each CDR3 protein is one row after TCRdb ran MiXCR on the multiplex PCR reads. The data hold 310,000 or so distinct CDR3 sequences, with about 65% observed a single time. Germline DNA was also extracted, and blood RNA derived from unsorted whole blood. The chain is built from TRBV11-1 and TRBJ1-1; D is undetermined. Sequenced: peripheral blood. The sequence came from a man aged 40-55 years with primary liver carcinoma and hepatitis B virus infection. The CDR3 loop is CASSDTRANSEAFF. The DNA for the CDR3 is TGTGCCAGCAGCGATACTAGGGCGAACAGTGAAGCTTTCTTT.